This note documents a single TCR beta chain sequence. The antigen is unknown. It was with 60 Vbeta and 13 Jbeta primers that the PCR ran. The data were produced by immunoSEQ multiplex PCR, yet TCRdb's version contains in-frame clones alone and is incomplete. The sample consists of around 120,000 clones, under 80% of them appearing once. These data come from a study of cytomegalovirus exposure and HLA in healthy donors. Study conclusions and caveats: Some V segments (TRBV6-2 and TRBV6-3 among them) were excluded as indistinguishable.

The V end was cut by 7 bases, the J end by 6 bases, with 10 bases between. Per germline, CDR1 MDHEN and CDR2 SYDVKM. The length of the CDR3 is 12 residues. The chain uses TRBV28 and TRBJ1-5; D is perhaps TRBD1 (5 bases). The sequencing sample was made of PBMCs. The receptor comes from a woman aged 50 to 60 in good health and CMV-seropositive. The CDR3 sequence: CASNSQGQPQHF. CDR3 bases: TGTGCCAGCAATTCCCAGGGTCAGCCCCAGCATTTT.